This T cell receptor (beta chain) was identified in a study of a mutant IDH1 vaccine in newly diagnosed glioma. Study overall: Treated patients were roughly 60% male, roughly 40% female, mean age about 41 years. Most patients had radiochemotherapy with temozolomide before enrollment; others had one alone.

The study, taken as a whole, reports: Seemingly, pseudoprogression had no relation to changes in the top peripheral T cell clonotypes.

Clones were sequenced by immunoSEQ multiplex PCR, and TCRdb holds only the in-frame ones, with some missing. Of about 63,000 clones listed, 83% are singletons. As regards this clone: What it recognizes is unknown.

Germline V CDR1 and CDR2: LGHNA, YSLEER. V lost 5 bases and J lost 2, with 12 bases in between. CDR3 length equals 14 residues. Stated time point: baseline, week 1 (first vaccination visit). As for treatment: pre-vaccination baseline after standard-of-care therapy. This sequence was found in a young woman with glioma. Some clones in this sample may be carry-over from other donors' samples. The J gene is TRBJ1-2, the V gene TRBV4-3; D is unclear. The sample consisted of peripheral blood mononuclear cells (PBMCs), taken from a glioma patient treated with radiotherapy, temozolomide or both. CDR3 sequence: CASSSSGTNYGYTF. In nucleotides, the CDR3 is TGCGCCAGCAGCTCGTCGGGAACGAACTATGGCTACACCTTC.